This passage covers 24 T cell receptor beta chains from one sample sequenced in a study of immune cell composition in non-small cell lung cancer. Here immunoSEQ multiplex PCR was the method, and the copy in TCRdb shows in-frame clones only, minus some. In the table there are thousands of clones, around 85% of which are singletons. Sequences were obtained from lung tumor tissue. Source of these receptors: a human donor with non-small cell lung cancer.

This rearrangement joins TRBV11-2 to TRBJ2-7; 8 nucleotides agree with TRBD1. The length of the CDR3 is 15 residues. With 5 bases clipped from V and 4 bases from J, the junction kept 10 bases outside the gene matches. Germline V gene lookup returns CDR1 SGHAT and CDR2 FQNNGV. CDR3 bases: TGTGCCAGCAGCGCAGGACAGGGTTTGAGTTACGAGCAGTACTTC. Its translation is CASSAGQGLSYEQYF.

The J gene is TRBJ1-2, the V gene TRBV7-6; 7 bases line up with TRBD1. Germline CDR1 and CDR2: SGHVS and FNYEAQ. This CDR3 is 14 amino acids long. V was clipped by 5 bases and J by 9 bases; unmatched bases: 12. As DNA, the CDR3 is TGTGCCAGCAGCCCATCTACAGGGGAAGGAAGCTACACCTTC. Its protein is CASSPSTGEGSYTF.

The table lists this clone with a few counts. The chain employs TRBV2 and TRBJ2-7, with 7 bases fitting TRBD1. The CDR3 is 15 amino acids. V shed 7 bases, J shed 0 bases, and the junction held 9 bases outside the gene matches. Germline V gene lookup returns CDR1 SNHLY and CDR2 FYNNEI. The CDR3 DNA reads TGTGCCAGCACCAGAGACCGGGACAGCTCCTACGAGCAGTACTTC. This codes for CASTRDRDSSYEQYF.

The V and J genes are TRBV6-5 and TRBJ2-4; D is unclear. Germline CDR1 MNHEY, CDR2 SVGAGI. The CDR3 contains 14 residues. The V and J ends lost 2 bases and 0 bases respectively, with 5 bases between them. The chain's CDR3 is CASSYSTAKNIQYF. CDR3 nucleotide sequence: TGTGCCAGCAGTTACAGCACAGCCAAAAACATTCAGTACTTC.

The chain uses TRBV11-2 and TRBJ2-7; 8 nucleotides match TRBD2. The CDR3 length is 16 residues. Germline values: CDR1 SGHAT, CDR2 FQNNGV. The junction had 13 bases not matched to a gene; V was cut back by 5 bases and J by 4 bases. The DNA of the CDR3 is TGTGCCAGCAGCCCTTCGGGGAATAGCGGGGTATACGAGCAGTACTTC. Translation: CASSPSGNSGVYEQYF.

The V gene is TRBV19, the J gene TRBJ1-5; 11 bases line up with TRBD1. Germline V gene data show CDR1 as LNHDA and CDR2 as SQIVND (reference sequence). J gave up 6 bases and V 10 bases, and 8 bases lay outside the gene matches. The CDR3 extends over 14 amino acids. In DNA, the CDR3 is TGTGCCACATTCGGACAGGGGGCGTTTCAGCCCCAGCATTTT. Translation gives CATFGQGAFQPQHF.

This clone occurred a few times. In nucleotides, the CDR3 is TGTGCCACCAACGACCGGGACAGGGATTCACCCCTCCACTTT. Its protein is CATNDRDRDSPLHF. J is TRBJ1-6 and V is TRBV11-1, with 9 bases identical to TRBD1. V was clipped by 10 bases and J by 8 bases; unmatched bases: 9. CDR1 is SGHAT, CDR2 FQDESV, per germline (reference sequence). There are 14 residues in the CDR3.

The V gene is TRBV7-9, the J gene TRBJ2-2; D is unresolved. The CDR3 is 12 residues long. Trimming took 5 bases from V and 1 from J, leaving 2 bases between them. Germline CDR1 is SEHNR and CDR2 is FQNEAQ (reference sequence). The CDR3 spells CASSLNTGELFF. The CDR3 nucleotides are TGTGCCAGCAGCCTGAACACCGGGGAGCTGTTTTTT.

This clone is large (0.1 to 1%) by share. The rearrangement uses TRBV6-5 and TRBJ1-6; D is ambiguous. Germline V gene data show CDR1 as MNHEY and CDR2 as SVGAGI. This CDR3 is built from 16 residues. Trimming stripped 2 bases from V and 7 bases from J, with 15 bases between. The CDR3 DNA reads TGTGCCAGCAGTTACCGTCAGAGGATTGAAAATTCACCCCTCCACTTT. Amino acids: CASSYRQRIENSPLHF.

J is TRBJ1-1 and V is TRBV19; tentative D call: TRBD1 (5 bases). The CDR3 runs to 16 residues. CDR1 is LNHDA, CDR2 SQIVND, per germline (reference sequence). Trimming removed 5 bases from V and 4 bases from J, with 20 bases in between. The CDR3 DNA reads TGTGCCAGTAGTTTAACGGAGGGGATCTCTGGCACTGAAGCTTTCTTT. The encoded protein is CASSLTEGISGTEAFF. The full variable domain, completed using reference TRBV19 and TRBJ1-1, is DGGITQSPKYLFRKEGQNVTLSCEQNLNHDAMYWYRQDPGQGLRLIYYSQIVNDFQKGDIAEGYSVSREKKESFPLTVTSAQKNPTAFYLCASSLTEGISGTEAFFGQGTRLTVV.

The chain carries TRBV18 and TRBJ2-7; 9 nucleotides align to TRBD1. The junction had 6 bases not matched to a gene; V was cut back by 4 bases and J by 5 bases. Per the germline V gene, CDR1 is KGHSH and CDR2 is LQKENI. This CDR3 region has 14 residues. The CDR3 DNA reads as TGTGCCAGCTCACGGACAGGGGATTACGACGAGCAGTACTTC. Protein product: CASSRTGDYDEQYF.

The J gene is TRBJ1-2, the V gene TRBV5-6; D unresolved. Trimming shortened V by 0 bases and J by 11 bases, and 14 bases separated the two germline ends. The germline CDR1 and CDR2 sequences are SGHDT and YYEEEE. This CDR3 has 13 amino acids. CDR3 in DNA: TGTGCCAGCAGCTTGGACCAGAAAGTGGCATACACCTTC. Translating it yields CASSLDQKVAYTF. The full variable domain, rest sourced from reference TRBV5-6 and TRBJ1-2, is DAGVTQSPTHLIKTRGQQVTLRCSPKSGHDTVSWYQQALGQGPQFIFQYYEEEERQRGNFPDRFSGHQFPNYSSELNVNALLLGDSALYLCASSLDQKVAYTFGSGTRLTVV.

The gene calls are TRBV6-5 and TRBJ1-6; D unresolved. CDR1 MNHEY and CDR2 SVGAGI come from the germline V gene. This CDR3 is 15 amino acids long. V gave up 4 bases and J gave up 2 bases, with 9 bases separating them. CDR3 in DNA: TGTGCCAGCAGTTTAGGCGGCGCCTATAATTCACCCCTCCACTTT. Translating it yields CASSLGGAYNSPLHF.

V usage is TRBV9 and J usage is TRBJ1-1, with 9 positions matching TRBD1. Germline CDR1 and CDR2: SGDLS and YYNGEE. J was trimmed by 5 bases and V by 3 bases; bases with no gene match: 8. The CDR3 contains 15 residues. The CDR3 is CASSAGGQGRTEAFF. CDR3 sequence (DNA): TGTGCCAGCAGCGCCGGGGGACAGGGTAGAACTGAAGCTTTCTTT.

The chain couples TRBV7-9 to TRBJ1-5, with 12 bases identical to TRBD1. Germline CDR1 is SEHNR and CDR2 is FQNEAQ (reference sequence). This CDR3 contains 15 residues. The J segment lost 9 bases and the V segment lost 4 bases, leaving 7 bases of the junction unmatched. The CDR3 is CASSSPGQGAGPQHF. DNA for the CDR3: TGTGCCAGCAGCTCACCGGGACAGGGGGCAGGGCCCCAGCATTTT.

The V gene is TRBV6-5, the J gene TRBJ1-1; 9 nucleotides match TRBD1. V shed 7 bases, J shed 5 bases, and the junction held 8 bases outside the gene matches. Germline V gene data show CDR1 as MNHEY and CDR2 as SVGAGI. The CDR3 is 14 residues long. The CDR3 bases are TGTGCCAGCACCCAACAGGGGGCGAGGACTGAAGCTTTCTTT. Its protein is CASTQQGARTEAFF.

J is TRBJ2-5 and V is TRBV6-5; no clear D. Germline V lookup: CDR1 MNHEY, CDR2 SVGAGI. The CDR3 loop spans 15 amino acids. Trimming stripped 1 base from V and 7 bases from J, with 16 bases between. The CDR3 DNA follows: TGTGCCAGCAGTTACTATCTTGGCGGAGATGTGACCCAGTACTTC. As protein: CASSYYLGGDVTQYF.

Written as DNA, the CDR3 is TGTGCCAGCAGCTTATATGGGGAGGATGGCTACACCTTC. As protein: CASSLYGEDGYTF. The chain carries TRBV7-2 and TRBJ1-2, with no clear D. V was clipped by 2 bases and J by 6 bases, with 10 bases between them. The CDR3 covers 13 residues. Germline V gene sequence: CDR1 SGHTA, CDR2 FQGNSA.

The table lists this clone with a count of one. This chain connects TRBV27 to TRBJ2-3; 8 bases map to TRBD2. Germline V CDR1 and CDR2: MNHEY, SMNVEV (reference sequence). V was clipped by 5 bases and J by 6 bases; unmatched bases: 16. CDR3 length: 17 residues. The CDR3 reads CASSQTPPLRGRDTQYF. For the CDR3, the DNA is TGTGCCAGCAGTCAAACCCCCCCACTGCGCGGGAGGGATACGCAGTATTTT.

The V call is TRBV28, the J call TRBJ2-7, with TRBD1 matching over 10 bases. This CDR3 contains 16 residues. J gave up 7 bases and V 6 bases, and 15 bases lay outside the gene matches. From germline, CDR1 is MDHEN and CDR2 SYDVKM. Written as DNA, the CDR3 is TGTGCCAGCAGCCGTCGACAGGGGGCGCGACGGGGTGAGCAGTACTTC. Residues: CASSRRQGARRGEQYF.

The chain couples TRBV13 to TRBJ2-1, with 7 bases fitting TRBD1. In germline, CDR1 is PRHDT, CDR2 FYEKMQ (reference sequence). This CDR3 is built from 15 residues. V lost 6 bases, J lost 6 bases, and 11 bases stayed unmatched. The CDR3 spells CASSPEGAKLNEQFF. The CDR3, as DNA: TGTGCCAGCAGTCCCGAGGGGGCGAAACTCAATGAGCAGTTCTTC.

This clone was recorded only once. The V and J genes are TRBV7-3 and TRBJ2-1; TRBD2 matches at 16 bases. The CDR3 extends over 17 amino acids. Germline V CDR1 and CDR2: SGHTA, FQGTGA. J gave up 8 bases and V 4 bases, and 8 bases lay outside the gene matches. Here the CDR3 reads CASSSTGLAGGVYEQFF. The CDR3 DNA sequence: TGTGCCAGCAGCTCGACGGGACTAGCGGGGGGGGTGTATGAGCAGTTCTTC.

The chain uses TRBV7-8 and TRBJ1-2; 7 positions match TRBD1. CDR3 length equals 13 residues. V gave up 5 bases and J gave up 4 bases; unmatched junction bases: 4. Germline V gene lookup returns CDR1 SGHVS and CDR2 FQNEAQ. For the CDR3, the DNA is TGTGCCAGCAGCCCGAGGGACAGCTATGGCTACACCTTC. Translated: CASSPRDSYGYTF. Using reference TRBV7-8 and TRBJ1-2 for the parts outside the CDR3, the full variable domain is GAGVSQSPRYKVAKRGQDVALRCDPISGHVSLFWYQQALGQGPEFLTYFQNEAQLDKSGLPSDRFFAERPEGSVSTLKIQRTQQEDSAVYLCASSPRDSYGYTFGSGTRLTVV.

The chain recombines TRBV5-4 with TRBJ2-3; weak D call: TRBD2 (5 bases). In germline, CDR1 is SGHNT, CDR2 YYREEE (reference sequence). This CDR3 region has 13 residues. Trimming took 2 bases from V and 6 from J, leaving 10 bases between them. Here the CDR3 reads CASSLPSGDTQYF. DNA of the CDR3: TGTGCCAGCAGCTTACCCAGCGGTGATACGCAGTATTTT.